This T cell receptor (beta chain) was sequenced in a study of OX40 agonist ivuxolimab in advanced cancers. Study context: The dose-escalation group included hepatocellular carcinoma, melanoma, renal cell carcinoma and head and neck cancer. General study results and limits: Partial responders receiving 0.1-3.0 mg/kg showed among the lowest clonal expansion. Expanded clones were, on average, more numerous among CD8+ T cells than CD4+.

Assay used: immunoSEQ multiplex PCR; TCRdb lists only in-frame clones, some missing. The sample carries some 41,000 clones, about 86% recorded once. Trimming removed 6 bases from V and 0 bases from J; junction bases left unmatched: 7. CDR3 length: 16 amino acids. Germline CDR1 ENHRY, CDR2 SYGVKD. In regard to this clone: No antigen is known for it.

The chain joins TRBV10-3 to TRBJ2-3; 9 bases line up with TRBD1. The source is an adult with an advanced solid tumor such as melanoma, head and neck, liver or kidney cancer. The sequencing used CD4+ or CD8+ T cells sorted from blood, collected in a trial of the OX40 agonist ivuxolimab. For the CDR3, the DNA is TGTGCCATCAGAGCGCTACAGGGGGCGAGCACAGATACGCAGTATTTT. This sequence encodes CAIRALQGASTDTQYF.